These 31 T cell receptor beta chains came from one sample sequenced in a study of T-cell memory formation after mild COVID-19. From the 5' RACE reads, TCRdb called clonotypes with MiXCR, one entry per CDR3 protein. The data show 300,000 or so distinct CDR3 sequences, approximately 15% seen once. The sample consisted of PBMCs or a T cell subset sorted from them (not recorded which). All receptors derive from a man between 18 and 29 years old who had mild COVID-19 (a few samples of this study predate the infection). Cell type and time point are not known.

V and J are TRBV6-2 or TRBV6-3 and TRBJ2-1; D might be TRBD2 (5 bases). The CDR3 totals 12 residues. The V end lost 6 bases, the J end lost 9 bases, and 12 bases lay between the germline ends. Germline V CDR1 and CDR2: MNHEY, SVGEGT. This CDR3 reads CASRLPGTEQFF. CDR3 coding DNA: TGTGCCAGCAGACTCCCGGGAACTGAGCAGTTCTTC.

This clonotype turned up a few times. This chain links TRBV12-3 or TRBV12-4 with TRBJ2-2; 12 nucleotides agree with TRBD2. The CDR3 covers 17 residues. V was clipped by 4 bases and J by 7 bases; unmatched bases: 10. This CDR3 is CASSSRRLAGEVGELFF. In DNA form, the CDR3 reads TGTGCCAGCAGTTCCCGAAGACTAGCGGGGGAGGTCGGGGAGCTGTTTTTT.

Only a few counts were recorded for this clonotype. The genes are TRBV24-1 and TRBJ1-5; D unclear. The CDR3 totals 14 residues. Trimming left V 2 bases short and J 0 bases short, with 4 bases between. Germline V gene lookup returns CDR1 KGHDR and CDR2 SFDVKD. The CDR3 region has the DNA TGTGCCACCAGTGATTACTATAGCAATCAGCCCCAGCATTTT. Translating gives CATSDYYSNQPQHF.

This clonotype was seen more than once but under ten times. The chain uses TRBV10-3 and TRBJ1-4; TRBD1 is a possible D gene (6 bases). Germline values: CDR1 ENHRY, CDR2 SYGVKD. The CDR3 has 16 amino acids. Trimming pared 10 bases from V and 0 bases from J, leaving 18 bases between. For the CDR3, the DNA is TGTGCCACGACCCGACAGGCTACTTCAACTAATGAAAAACTGTTTTTT. It specifies CATTRQATSTNEKLFF.

This clonotype was observed at least ten times. The V call is TRBV5-5, the J call TRBJ2-3, with D unclear. From germline, CDR1 is SGHKS and CDR2 YYEKEE (reference sequence). The CDR3 is 14 amino acids. The ends were cut back, 3 bases at V and 0 bases at J, with 8 bases in the middle. CDR3 DNA: TGTGCCAGCAGCTCGGACGGTAGCACAGATACGCAGTATTTT. As protein: CASSSDGSTDTQYF.

This clonotype appeared a few times. The V and J genes are TRBV5-6 and TRBJ1-2, with D maybe TRBD1 (6 bases). Germline V lookup: CDR1 SGHDT, CDR2 YYEEEE. This CDR3 has 14 amino acids. Between the trimmed V and J ends, which lost 4 bases and 2 bases, there was a span of 12 bases. The CDR3 DNA reads as TGTGCCAGCAGCAAGGACCAGGGGAACTATGGCTACACCTTC. Amino acid sequence: CASSKDQGNYGYTF.

V gene TRBV7-9 combines with J gene TRBJ1-1; a possible D gene is TRBD1 (5 bases). The CDR3 totals 12 residues. Germline V lookup: CDR1 SEHNR, CDR2 FQNEAQ (reference sequence). Between the trimmed V and J ends, which lost 8 bases and 2 bases, there was a span of 9 bases. In DNA, the CDR3 is TGTGCCAGCGGACAAGTAAACACTGAAGCTTTCTTT. Translating gives CASGQVNTEAFF. Full variable domain (remainder filled in from reference TRBV7-9 and TRBJ1-1): DTGVSQNPRHKITKRGQNVTFRCDPISEHNRLYWYRQTLGQGPEFLTYFQNEAQLEKSRLLSDRFSAERPKGSFSTLEIQRTEQGDSAMYLCASGQVNTEAFFGQGTRLTVV.

The table lists this clonotype with a few counts. The chain recombines TRBV20-1 with TRBJ2-7, with a tentative D call TRBD2 (5 bases). The CDR3 length is 13 residues. V was cut by 3 bases and J by 2 bases, with 11 bases left in between. Germline lookup yields CDR1 DFQATT and CDR2 SNEGSKA (reference sequence). This chain's CDR3 is CSASDGIAYEQYF. The CDR3 nucleotides read TGCAGTGCTAGCGACGGGATCGCCTACGAGCAGTACTTC.

There are a few counts of this clonotype. The chain couples TRBV7-9 to TRBJ1-2, with D unresolved. The V gene's germline CDR1 is SEHNR and CDR2 FQNEAQ (reference sequence). Between the trimmed V and J ends, which lost 0 bases and 1 base, there was a span of 12 bases. The CDR3 covers 16 residues. The CDR3 spells CASSLAARLVNYGYTF. CDR3 DNA sequence: TGTGCCAGCAGCTTAGCGGCAAGGCTAGTTAACTATGGCTACACCTTC.

V usage is TRBV7-2 and J usage is TRBJ1-6; maybe TRBD1 (6 bases). The V end lost 4 bases, the J end lost 7 bases, and 14 bases lay between the germline ends. Germline loops: CDR1 SGHTA, CDR2 FQGNSA. The CDR3 consists of 15 residues. The CDR3 protein is CASSSLARGNSPLHF. The CDR3 coding sequence is TGTGCCAGCAGCTCCCTTGCGAGGGGGAATTCACCCCTCCACTTT. Full variable domain (rest looked up from reference TRBV7-2 and TRBJ1-6): GAGVSQSPSNKVTEKGKDVELRCDPISGHTALYWYRQSLGQGLEFLIYFQGNSAPDKSGLPSDRFSAERTGGSVSTLTIQRTQQEDSAVYLCASSSLARGNSPLHFGNGTRLTVT.

A few counts support this clonotype. J is TRBJ2-5 and V is TRBV12-3 or TRBV12-4; 7 bases match TRBD1. The CDR3 is made up of 13 amino acids. V lost 11 bases and J lost 2; bases outside the gene matches: 8. The CDR3 is CACQGQTQETQYF. CDR3 nucleotides: TGTGCCTGCCAGGGACAGACTCAAGAGACCCAGTACTTC.

The V and J genes are TRBV4-2 and TRBJ2-3, with D possibly being TRBD1 (5 bases). CDR1 LGHNA and CDR2 YNFKEQ come from the germline V gene. V lost 3 bases and J lost 6, with 16 bases in between. This CDR3 comprises 15 residues. The CDR3 loop is CASSQVGARPDTQYF. CDR3 bases: TGTGCCAGCAGCCAGGTTGGGGCGCGGCCCGATACGCAGTATTTT.

V is TRBV7-3 and J is TRBJ1-6; D is unresolved. CDR1 is SGHTA, CDR2 FQGTGA, per germline. V was pared by 5 bases and J by 9 bases, with 11 bases between. The CDR3 length is 13 residues. Written as DNA, the CDR3 is TGTGCCAGCAGCAGCGAATTTGGTTCACCCCTCCACTTT. Its translation: CASSSEFGSPLHF.

This clonotype occurred a few times. V usage is TRBV5-4 and J usage is TRBJ1-4, with unresolved D. There are 16 residues in the CDR3. Per germline, CDR1 SGHNT and CDR2 YYREEE (reference sequence). With 0 bases removed from V and 6 bases from J, the gap between germline ends came to 15 bases. Here the CDR3 reads CASSLDAPGVDEKLFF. DNA for the CDR3: TGTGCCAGCAGCTTGGACGCCCCCGGGGTCGATGAAAAACTGTTTTTT.

The chain employs TRBV12-3 or TRBV12-4 and TRBJ2-4; no reliable D call. This CDR3 contains 12 residues. V lost 4 bases and J lost 4, with 5 bases in between. The CDR3: CASSYGKNIQYF. The CDR3 DNA reads as TGTGCCAGCAGTTATGGGAAAAACATTCAGTACTTC.

This clonotype was seen a few times. The chain combines TRBV4-3 with TRBJ2-1, with 14 bases lining up with TRBD2. The CDR3 runs 17 residues. Germline trimming cut 4 bases from V and 7 bases from J; bases unmatched to any gene: 9. Germline CDR1 reads LGHNA; CDR2 reads YSLEER. The CDR3 reads CASSLRGTSGGPNEQFF. CDR3 bases: TGCGCCAGCAGCCTAAGAGGGACTAGCGGGGGACCGAATGAGCAGTTCTTC.

A few counts support this clonotype. The rearrangement joins TRBV12-3 or TRBV12-4 to TRBJ2-2; no clear D. The CDR3 totals 15 residues. V was cut by 7 bases and J by 3 bases, with 15 bases left in between. This CDR3 reads CASTLRAVDTGELFF. For the CDR3, the DNA is TGTGCCAGCACCCTTCGGGCCGTGGACACCGGGGAGCTGTTTTTT.

This clonotype was counted many times. This chain connects TRBV5-1 to TRBJ2-1; possibly TRBD1 for D (5 bases). The CDR3 consists of 17 residues. From germline, CDR1 is SGHRS and CDR2 YFSETQ. V was clipped by 1 base and J by 4 bases, with 18 bases between them. CDR3 loop: CASSLRNRPTWYNEQFF. The CDR3 DNA reads as TGCGCCAGCAGCTTGAGAAACAGGCCAACATGGTACAATGAGCAGTTCTTC.

This clonotype was recorded a few times. The V call is TRBV4-1, the J call TRBJ1-5, with 9 bases identical to TRBD1. CDR1 and CDR2 from the germline V gene are MGHRA and YSYEKL. CDR3 size: 14 residues. V trimming: 4 bases; J trimming: 6 bases; junction bases outside the gene matches: 4. The CDR3 region has the DNA TGCGCCAGCAGCCGGACAGGGGAGGTTCAGCCCCAGCATTTT. Translated, it gives CASSRTGEVQPQHF.

V is TRBV5-1 and J is TRBJ1-1, with D perhaps TRBD1 (5 bases). Germline CDR1 and CDR2: SGHRS and YFSETQ. CDR3 size: 12 residues. Trimming cost V 4 bases and J 10 bases, with 14 bases left between them. The CDR3 spells CASSPGTPVAFF. The CDR3 DNA follows: TGCGCCAGCAGCCCGGGGACCCCTGTAGCTTTCTTT.

By sample fraction, this clonotype is medium-sized. The V gene is TRBV29-1, the J gene TRBJ2-7, with a possible D match to TRBD1 (6 bases). Germline values: CDR1 SQVTM, CDR2 ANQGSEA. The CDR3 runs 13 residues. V was trimmed by 6 bases and J by 1 base, leaving 13 bases between them. The CDR3 sequence: CSVYTGSSYEQYF. The CDR3 DNA reads as TGCAGCGTATATACAGGGTCATCCTACGAGCAGTACTTC.

This clonotype appeared a few times. The J gene is TRBJ2-3, the V gene TRBV20-1; D might be TRBD1 (5 bases). Trimming removed 3 bases at V and 6 bases at J, with 16 bases between. The germline V gene encodes CDR1 DFQATT and CDR2 SNEGSKA (reference sequence). This CDR3 has 14 amino acids. DNA for the CDR3: TGCAGTGCTAGGGGGCTGATGGGTTCGGATACGCAGTATTTT. Encoded protein: CSARGLMGSDTQYF.

This clonotype was seen ten or more times. The chain joins TRBV20-1 to TRBJ2-5; 8 bases agree with TRBD2. The CDR3 contains 13 residues. The V segment lost 5 bases and the J segment 5 bases; nucleotides outside the gene matches: 7. In germline, CDR1 is DFQATT, CDR2 SNEGSKA (reference sequence). In DNA, the CDR3 is TGCAGTGCTCCCGAGCGGGGGCGGGAGACCCAGTACTTC. It is translated as CSAPERGRETQYF.

The sample holds a few counts of this clonotype. The chain has TRBV29-1 and TRBJ2-3; TRBD1 aligns across 10 bases. J was trimmed by 4 bases and V by 5 bases; bases with no gene match: 6. The CDR3 runs to 14 residues. CDR1 and CDR2 from the germline V gene are SQVTM and ANQGSEA. The CDR3 is CSVLGTGVADTQYF. CDR3 coding DNA: TGCAGCGTTCTCGGGACAGGGGTCGCAGATACGCAGTATTTT.

This clonotype has a single count. The chain has TRBV5-1 and TRBJ1-4, with D tentatively TRBD1 (6 bases). The CDR3 extends over 14 amino acids. Germline loops: CDR1 SGHRS, CDR2 YFSETQ. Trimming cost V 7 bases and J 8 bases, with 18 bases left between them. The CDR3 DNA reads as TGCGCCAGCTCTTACAGGGAGGGAAGGGAAAAACTGTTTTTT. Residues: CASSYREGREKLFF.

This clonotype has only a few counts. This chain links TRBV18 with TRBJ2-5; D tentatively reads TRBD1 or TRBD2 (5 bases each). The CDR3 runs to 13 residues. CDR1 KGHSH and CDR2 LQKENI come from the germline V gene. Trimming removed 5 bases at V and 5 bases at J, with 12 bases between. DNA for the CDR3: TGTGCCAGCTCAGCTAGGGACGGGGAGACCCAGTACTTC. This gives the protein CASSARDGETQYF.

The rearrangement uses TRBV5-1 and TRBJ1-3; no reliable D call. CDR3 size: 15 residues. Deletions cut 0 bases from V and 0 bases from J, with 7 bases between. Germline V gene data show CDR1 as SGHRS and CDR2 as YFSETQ. CDR3 residues: CASSLEAYSGNTIYF. In DNA form, the CDR3 reads TGCGCCAGCAGCTTGGAGGCTTACTCTGGAAACACCATATATTTT.

The chain is built from TRBV20-1 and TRBJ2-3; 7 nucleotides match TRBD2. The J segment lost 3 bases and the V segment lost 0 bases, leaving 6 bases of the junction unmatched. The CDR3 contains 15 residues. Germline V CDR1 and CDR2: DFQATT, SNEGSKA (reference sequence). The CDR3 region has the DNA TGCAGTGCTAGAGATCGAAATAGCGGGACAGATACGCAGTATTTT. Translated, it gives CSARDRNSGTDTQYF.

At least ten counts were recorded for this clonotype. One end of the junction does not line up with germline, which may come from a read error. The chain uses TRBV5-1 and TRBJ1-2; 9 nucleotides agree with TRBD1. The length of the CDR3 is 13 residues. Germline CDR1 and CDR2: SGHRS and YFSETQ. The CDR3 region has the DNA TGTGCCAGCAGTCCGGGACAGGGCTATGGCTACACCTTC. Protein: CASSPGQGYGYTF. The complete variable domain, with remaining parts taken from reference TRBV5-1 and TRBJ1-2, reads KAGVTQTPRYLIKTRGQQVTLSCSPISGHRSVSWYQQTPGQGLQFLFEYFSETQRNKGNFPGRFSGRQFSNSRSEMNVSTLELGDSALYLCASSPGQGYGYTFGSGTRLTVV.

The sample holds a few counts of this clonotype. V is TRBV14 and J is TRBJ1-4, with D hard to call. The length of the CDR3 is 13 residues. The germline V gene encodes CDR1 SGHDN and CDR2 FVKESK. The germline V and J ends were trimmed by 4 bases and 4 bases, with 7 bases remaining between them. The chain's CDR3 is CASSPRINEKLFF. DNA for the CDR3: TGTGCCAGCAGCCCCCGGATTAATGAAAAACTGTTTTTT.

The chain recombines TRBV7-9 with TRBJ1-2; possibly TRBD1 for D (5 bases). CDR3 length equals 14 residues. Germline lookup yields CDR1 SEHNR and CDR2 FQNEAQ (reference sequence). The germline V and J ends were trimmed by 0 bases and 6 bases, with 11 bases remaining between them. CDR3 loop: CASSLAWDGNGYTF. CDR3 DNA sequence: TGTGCCAGCAGCTTAGCCTGGGACGGAAATGGCTACACCTTC.